The clone carrying this TCR beta chain was counted between two and nine times. These data are taken from a study of type 1 regulatory T cells. Study summary: This in vitro CD4 product, T-allo10, is enriched for Tr1 cells and alloantigen-specific.

One entry per CDR3 protein, called by TCRdb with MiXCR from the reads. There are about 20,000 distinct CDR3 sequences in the sample; 9.5% to 13% occur only once, and more than 2.5% lies in the top ten. V was shortened by 2 bases and J by 6 bases, with 10 bases between the two germline ends. This CDR3 has 14 residues. The germline V gene has CDR1 LGHDT and CDR2 YNNKEL (reference sequence). This clonotype was obtained from a human donor in good health. Sequencing was performed on CD4+ T cells, either the whole sample or a sorted fraction (not recorded which). J is TRBJ1-4 and V is TRBV3-1, with D perhaps matching TRBD1 (5 bases). The CDR3 here is CASSQRRGDEKLFF. The CDR3 region has the DNA TGTGCCAGCAGCCAACGCCGGGGGGATGAAAAACTGTTTTTT.